This TCR beta chain comes out of a study of cytomegalovirus exposure and HLA in healthy donors. Germline CDR1 is SGHTA and CDR2 is FQGNSA. The CDR3 totals 16 residues. V was cut by 2 bases and J by 6 bases, with 17 bases left in between. The PCR made use of 60 Vbeta and 13 Jbeta primers. Repertoires were generated with immunoSEQ multiplex PCR, while TCRdb's copy carries only in-frame clones and drops some. The table has roughly 230,000 clones, more than 70% seen once. The rearrangement links TRBV7-2 to TRBJ1-5, with D possibly TRBD1 on 6 matching bases. The TCR was taken from a boy between 10 and 17 years old in good health and CMV-seronegative. The material sequenced was PBMCs. The CDR3, as DNA: TGTGCCAGCAGCTTACTTTCCGGGGGCGGGGGTCAGCCCCAGCATTTT. This codes for CASSLLSGGGGQPQHF.